This T cell receptor (beta chain) was sequenced for a study of blood T cell repertoires in COVID-19. In the study overall: Spain, Italy and the United States supplied samples that represented acute and convalescent COVID-19. The cDNA or gDNA used as material had been derived from T cells, B-cell-depleted T cells, or PBMCs.

In the study's own analysis: For nucleated cells, counts were estimated from reference gene primer amplification. Clones were sequenced by immunoSEQ multiplex PCR, and TCRdb holds only the in-frame ones, with some missing. The V and J calls and clone size are taken from that table; D and trimming were inferred from the DNA. Among about 120,000 clones listed, just over 90% were seen once. This clone appeared once. CDR3 length equals 15 residues. Germline V gene sequence: CDR1 MNHEY, CDR2 SVGAGI. The ends lost 10 bases at V and 1 base at J; junction bases unmatched: 8. This clonotype was obtained from a human donor with active COVID-19. The donor label of this sample is uncertain. Material: peripheral blood. The V and J genes are TRBV6-5 and TRBJ1-1; 11 nucleotides match TRBD1. CDR3 sequence: CATTGQGAGNTEAFF. Here the CDR3 DNA reads TGTGCCACCACCGGACAGGGGGCAGGGAACACTGAAGCTTTCTTT.